Sequencing of this TCR beta chain was carried out in a study of T cells in Graves' hyperthyroidism and ophthalmopathy. CDR1 is MNHEY and CDR2 is SMNVEV in the germline V gene (reference sequence). The CDR3 has 14 residues. V shed 5 bases and J shed 4 bases, with 14 bases lying between them. This clonotype was counted at least ten times. The investigators amplified TCR beta CDR3 regions from RNA transcripts. The study used the HTBI primer set for a first-round RT-PCR of the TCR CDR3. A single record per CDR3 protein comes from TCRdb applying MiXCR to the multiplex PCR reads. The table lists under 400,000 distinct CDR3 sequences, approximately 18% of them singletons.

Source material: blood. The sequence came from a woman aged 40 to 50 with Graves' ophthalmopathy. V and J are TRBV27 and TRBJ2-5, with D possibly being TRBD1 (6 bases). CDR3 protein: CASSGGQRGETQYF. The CDR3 DNA reads TGTGCCAGCAGTGGGGGCCAGAGAGGAGAGACCCAGTACTTC.